Listed here are 15 T cell receptor beta chains from one sample, sequenced in a study of T cell changes during pregnancy in multiple sclerosis. Data came from immunoSEQ multiplex PCR; TCRdb stores just in-frame clones and leaves some out. Seen here are about 20,000 clones, about 87% observed once, and the top ten hold 5.5% to 7.5%. The specimen comprised CD8+ T cells from peripheral blood mononuclear cells, sampled in the third trimester of pregnancy. These receptor sequences come from a female donor in good health, enrolled as a control in a pregnancy study.

This clone was detected only a few times. The chain carries TRBV29-1 and TRBJ2-2, with a tentative D call TRBD2 (7 bases). The germline V and J ends were trimmed by 5 bases and 5 bases, with 18 bases remaining between them. The CDR3 extends over 15 amino acids. The germline gives CDR1 SQVTM, CDR2 ANQGSEA. The CDR3 sequence is CSVRWTGGRTGELFF. CDR3 DNA sequence: TGCAGCGTTAGGTGGACGGGGGGCCGAACCGGGGAGCTGTTTTTT.

The table lists this clone with a count of one. The rearrangement joins TRBV27 to TRBJ2-7; a possible D gene is TRBD2 (6 bases). The V and J ends lost 10 bases and 0 bases respectively, with 13 bases between them. This CDR3 comprises 13 residues. Germline CDR1 reads MNHEY; CDR2 reads SMNVEV (reference sequence). The CDR3: CATGGSSSYEQYF. DNA for the CDR3: TGTGCCACCGGAGGGTCCAGCTCCTACGAGCAGTACTTC.

This chain joins TRBV2 and TRBJ2-7; D unclear. The CDR3 length is 15 residues. V was shortened by 0 bases and J by 2 bases, with 11 bases between the two germline ends. Germline CDR1 SNHLY, CDR2 FYNNEI. CDR3 sequence: CASSEARLNTYEQYF. CDR3 in DNA: TGTGCCAGCAGTGAAGCGAGGCTGAATACCTACGAGCAGTACTTC.

V gene TRBV4-2 combines with J gene TRBJ1-1; 10 bases fit TRBD1. Germline V lookup: CDR1 LGHNA, CDR2 YNFKEQ. The CDR3 covers 16 residues. V dropped 0 bases and J dropped 6; count of bases not matched to a gene: 7. CDR3 in amino acids: CASSQDGGQGSAEAFF. The CDR3 DNA sequence: TGTGCCAGCAGCCAAGACGGGGGACAGGGGTCCGCTGAAGCTTTCTTT.

J is TRBJ1-1 and V is TRBV7-9; D gene uncertain. V lost 2 bases and J 0 bases, leaving 7 bases between the germline ends. The germline V gene encodes CDR1 SEHNR and CDR2 FQNEAQ (reference sequence). The CDR3 is 14 residues long. CDR3 sequence: CASSLTTVNTEAFF. The DNA of the CDR3 is TGTGCCAGCAGCTTAACCACAGTGAACACTGAAGCTTTCTTT.

The sample holds a few counts of this clone. This chain connects TRBV27 to TRBJ2-4; 8 bases map to TRBD1. Germline CDR1 is MNHEY and CDR2 is SMNVEV (reference sequence). The CDR3 is 16 residues long. The J segment lost 4 bases and the V segment lost 4 bases, leaving 9 bases of the junction unmatched. The DNA of the CDR3 is TGTGCCAGCAGTTCCCTCCAGGGGGCCGGAAAAAACATTCAGTACTTC. This codes for CASSSLQGAGKNIQYF.

The chain joins TRBV21-1 to TRBJ1-2. TRBV21-1 is a pseudogene locus. CDR3 length: 14 residues. The CDR3 sequence is CASSGVGPEGGYTF. The CDR3 DNA is TGTGCCAGCAGCGGAGTGGGCCCGGAGGGGGGCTACACCTTC.

The chain recombines TRBV19 with TRBJ2-1; 10 positions match TRBD2. The CDR3 runs 14 residues. In germline, CDR1 is LNHDA, CDR2 SQIVND (reference sequence). J lost 5 bases, V lost 3 bases, and 1 base had no gene match. The CDR3 nucleotides read TGTGCCAGTAGTATCCTAGCGGGGGACAATGAGCAGTTCTTC. Translated: CASSILAGDNEQFF.

J is TRBJ2-2 and V is TRBV7-9; the D gene is possibly TRBD2 (6 bases). Germline assignment: CDR1 SEHNR and CDR2 FQNEAQ (reference sequence). V lost 3 bases and J 6 bases, leaving 11 bases between the germline ends. The CDR3 has 14 amino acids. The CDR3 sequence is CASSFVGGAGELFF. The DNA of the CDR3 is TGTGCCAGCAGCTTTGTGGGCGGGGCCGGGGAGCTGTTTTTT.

The chain links TRBV7-9 to TRBJ2-5; the D is unclear. There are 15 residues in the CDR3. Germline V gene sequence: CDR1 SEHNR, CDR2 FQNEAQ (reference sequence). V gave up 2 bases and J gave up 4 bases, with 14 bases separating them. This chain's CDR3 is CASSLSSRPAETQYF. CDR3 sequence (DNA): TGTGCCAGCAGCTTATCTTCCAGGCCGGCAGAGACCCAGTACTTC.

V and J are TRBV29-1 and TRBJ1-4; D not resolved. Germline V gives CDR1 SQVTM, CDR2 ANQGSEA. The CDR3 extends over 11 amino acids. V gave up 7 bases and J gave up 6 bases, with 9 bases separating them. CDR3 in amino acids: CSGSSDEKLFF. In DNA, the CDR3 is TGCAGCGGGAGTAGTGATGAAAAACTGTTTTTT. Full variable domain (outside the CDR3, taken from reference TRBV29-1 and TRBJ1-4): SAVISQKPSRDICQRGTSLTIQCQVDSQVTMMFWYRQQPGQSLTLIATANQGSEATYESGFVIDKFPISRPNLTFSTLTVSNMSPEDSSIYLCSGSSDEKLFFGSGTQLSVL.

This chain joins TRBV29-1 and TRBJ2-1, with TRBD2 matching over 8 bases. This CDR3 has 19 amino acids. J lost 0 bases, V lost 3 bases, and 16 bases had no gene match. Germline V CDR1 and CDR2: SQVTM, ANQGSEA. CDR3 sequence reads: CSVDGTKSGGESSYNEQFF. CDR3 nucleotide sequence: TGCAGCGTTGATGGTACTAAATCGGGGGGGGAGAGCTCCTACAATGAGCAGTTCTTC.

The sample holds one count of this clone. The rearrangement joins TRBV11-1 to TRBJ2-7, with 9 positions matching TRBD1. Germline lookup yields CDR1 SGHAT and CDR2 FQDESV (reference sequence). The CDR3 extends over 16 amino acids. The ends lost 4 bases at V and 3 bases at J; junction bases unmatched: 10. In DNA form, the CDR3 reads TGTGCCAGCAGCTCCCTGGACAGGGGTTCTGACTACGAGCAGTACTTC. Translated: CASSSLDRGSDYEQYF.

The J gene is TRBJ2-3, the V gene TRBV2; perhaps TRBD2 as D (5 bases). Per germline, CDR1 SNHLY and CDR2 FYNNEI. V lost 4 bases and J 0 bases, leaving 17 bases between the germline ends. CDR3 length: 17 amino acids. The CDR3 loop reads CASSGTPWRLSTDTQYF. In DNA form, the CDR3 reads TGTGCCAGCAGTGGGACTCCGTGGCGGTTAAGCACAGATACGCAGTATTTT.

This clone has a handful of counts. The rearrangement uses TRBV2 and TRBJ2-7; D possibly corresponds to TRBD2 (5 bases). V was clipped by 4 bases and J by 4 bases, with 8 bases between them. This CDR3 is built from 12 residues. Germline V lookup: CDR1 SNHLY, CDR2 FYNNEI. CDR3 sequence: CASSGRAYEQYF. The CDR3 nucleotides read TGTGCCAGCAGTGGGCGGGCTTACGAGCAGTACTTC.